Below, 6 T cell receptor beta chains from the same sample are listed, as sequenced in a study of T-cell memory formation after mild COVID-19 (dated by TCRdb to the early 2020s). Library preparation used 5' RACE. The sequencer listed for this sample is Illumina NovaSeq 6000. Using fastp trimming at Q25 and MiXCR clonotype assembly, TCRdb reanalyzed the public sequencing data and kept in-frame beta chains. For every CDR3 protein sequence, its rows merge into one entry that carries the most common genes and DNA. This sample is represented by 98,000 or so distinct CDR3 sequences; 15% to 20% of them were singletons. The ten top clones hold approximately 5% of the sample. The sequencing input was PBMCs or a T cell subset sorted from them (not recorded which). The source is a man younger than 30 who had mild COVID-19 (a few samples of this study predate the infection). The sample titles of this study are shuffled in the database, so cell type and time point are left out; the donor was told from shared clones.

The chain links TRBV29-1 to TRBJ1-1, with D possibly TRBD1 on 6 matching bases. This CDR3 is built from 13 residues. V was cut by 5 bases and J by 1 base, with 11 bases left in between. CDR1 is SQVTM and CDR2 is ANQGSEA in the germline V gene. DNA for the CDR3: TGCAGCGTTCGTGAGGGGGGGAACACTGAAGCTTTCTTT. This codes for CSVREGGNTEAFF.

This clonotype was counted only a few times. The rearrangement links TRBV12-3 or TRBV12-4 to TRBJ1-2; D ambiguous. The ends were cut back, 3 bases at V and 8 bases at J, with 13 bases in the middle. This CDR3 comprises 13 residues. CDR3 residues: CASSFQPSQGYTF. The DNA of the CDR3 is TGTGCCAGCAGTTTTCAGCCTAGTCAAGGCTACACCTTC.

This clonotype was detected only a few times. V gene TRBV5-1 combines with J gene TRBJ1-1, with 9 bases aligning to TRBD1. The CDR3 runs to 13 residues. Germline assignment: CDR1 SGHRS and CDR2 YFSETQ. V lost 7 bases to trimming and J lost 1 base; unmatched junction nucleotides: 2. DNA of the CDR3: TGCGCCAGCGCACAGGGGGCGAACACTGAAGCTTTCTTT. Amino acid sequence: CASAQGANTEAFF.

V gene TRBV12-3 or TRBV12-4 combines with J gene TRBJ1-5; unclear D gene. V lost 2 bases to trimming and J lost 5 bases, with 4 bases between them. The CDR3 consists of 12 residues. DNA for the CDR3: TGTGCCAGCAGTTTACAGCATCAGCCCCAGCATTTT. Translating gives CASSLQHQPQHF.

This clonotype came up a few times. This sequence joins TRBV20-1 and TRBJ1-4; D gene unclear. With 5 bases removed from V and 7 bases from J, the gap between germline ends came to 8 bases. Germline V gene data show CDR1 as DFQATT and CDR2 as SNEGSKA (reference sequence). The CDR3 covers 11 residues. As DNA, the CDR3 is TGCAGTGCTCCAGCTCGTGAAAAACTGTTTTTT. Protein: CSAPAREKLFF.

V and J are TRBV6-5 and TRBJ1-2, with D maybe TRBD1 (5 bases). Germline assignment: CDR1 MNHEY and CDR2 SVGAGI. V dropped 2 bases and J dropped 7 bases, with 14 bases sitting between them. This CDR3 is built from 14 residues. DNA for the CDR3: TGTGCCAGCAGTTACGAGGGGCAGAGGACTGGCTACACCTTC. Protein: CASSYEGQRTGYTF.